The rows below give T cell receptor beta chains drawn from one sample of a study of blood T cell repertoires in COVID-19. Generated by immunoSEQ multiplex PCR, the TCRdb table keeps only in-frame clones and is missing some. The sample shows approximately 210,000 clones, approximately 84% of them seen only once. Sequenced sample: peripheral blood. The receptors originated from an older woman with active or convalescent COVID-19. The CDR3 runs from the conserved cysteine through the conserved F or W. A D gene is named only where the DNA matches it firmly. For some rows the clone size is stated as once, few or many, or as a class when expanded; others skip it.

j_call v_call d_call clone_size cdr3_aa cdr3_nt
TRBJ2-3 TRBV19 TRBD1 NA CASSIDRYRGRNTDTQYF TGTGCCAGTAGTATAGATCGGTACAGGGGCCGAAACACAGATACGCAGTATTTT
TRBJ1-3 TRBV2 TRBD1 NA CASTSPGGGLGNTIYF TGTGCCAGCACCTCCCCCGGAGGGGGCCTCGGAAACACCATATATTTT
TRBJ2-1 TRBV6-6 NA NA CASRPSHPGEQFF TGTGCCAGCAGACCCTCCCACCCCGGTGAGCAGTTCTTC
TRBJ1-3 TRBV5-1 NA NA CASSLEGDTIYF TGCGCCAGCAGCTTGGAAGGGGACACCATATATTTT
TRBJ2-7 TRBV6-5 NA NA CASSRETSGAYEQYF TGTGCCAGCAGCAGAGAGACTAGTGGGGCTTACGAGCAGTACTTC
TRBJ1-2 TRBV7-9 TRBD1 few CASSLSLLYGQGAYGYTF TGTGCCAGCAGCTTATCTCTCCTTTACGGACAGGGGGCCTATGGCTACACCTTC
TRBJ1-3 TRBV2 TRBD1 NA CATEDRGRLGNTIYF TGTGCCACCGAAGACAGGGGCCGACTTGGAAACACCATATATTTT
TRBJ2-7 TRBV19 TRBD2 once CASSISGLAGGRKYEQYF TGTGCCAGTAGTATCTCCGGGCTAGCGGGAGGGCGCAAATACGAGCAGTACTTC
TRBJ2-2 TRBV4-1 NA NA CASSLSGEGTGELFF TGCGCCAGCAGCCTAAGCGGAGAGGGCACCGGGGAGCTGTTTTTT
TRBJ1-2 TRBV30 TRBD1 few CAWSTLQGRNGYTF TGTGCCTGGAGTACACTACAGGGGCGGAATGGCTACACCTTC
TRBJ2-7 TRBV3-1/TRBV3-2 TRBD2 NA CASSQVGGRSEQYF TGTGCCAGCAGCCAAGTAGGCGGGAGAAGTGAGCAGTACTTC
TRBJ2-7 TRBV10-2 NA NA CAGWAGGSYEQYF TGCGCCGGCTGGGCGGGTGGCTCCTACGAGCAGTACTTC
TRBJ2-7 TRBV28 NA once CASSARPTGGLSYEQYF TGTGCCAGCAGTGCTAGACCCACGGGCGGGCTCTCCTACGAGCAGTACTTC
TRBJ2-1 TRBV5-8 TRBD1 NA CASSSGTGAGNEQFF TGTGCCAGCAGCTCTGGGACAGGGGCGGGCAATGAGCAGTTCTTC
TRBJ2-5 TRBV9 TRBD2 NA CASSVGSGGQETQYF TGTGCCAGCAGCGTAGGGTCGGGGGGACAAGAGACCCAGTACTTC
TRBJ2-7 TRBV5-1 NA NA CASSSIQTGLHEQYF TGCGCCAGCAGCTCCATACAGACAGGTCTCCACGAGCAGTACTTC
TRBJ2-7 TRBV14 TRBD1 NA CASSRTTGVVESYEQYF TGTGCCAGCAGCCGAACCACAGGGGTGGTTGAGTCCTACGAGCAGTACTTC
TRBJ1-5 TRBV9 NA NA CASSVGPGSDQPQHF TGTGCCAGCAGCGTTGGGCCGGGGAGCGATCAGCCCCAGCATTTT
TRBJ2-7 TRBV6-5 NA NA CASSYQGRYPYEQYF TGTGCCAGCAGTTATCAGGGAAGGTACCCCTACGAGCAGTACTTC
TRBJ2-7 TRBV5-5 NA NA CASSLRQADVSYEQYF TGTGCCAGCAGCTTAAGACAGGCGGACGTCTCCTACGAGCAGTACTTC
TRBJ2-1 TRBV2 TRBD2 NA CASTPLVAGTGGQFF TGTGCCAGCACCCCGTTGGTAGCGGGGACCGGAGGGCAGTTCTTC
TRBJ2-2 TRBV5-1 NA NA CASSLDVGPGELFF TGCGCCAGCAGCTTGGACGTTGGCCCCGGGGAGCTGTTTTTT
TRBJ2-2 TRBV6-5 TRBD2 NA CASSTGTKNTGELFF TGTGCCAGTAGTACCGGGACTAAGAACACCGGGGAGCTGTTTTTT
TRBJ2-5 TRBV19 TRBD2 NA CATQQGLAGGQETQYF TGTGCCACCCAACAGGGACTAGCGGGAGGACAAGAGACCCAGTACTTC
TRBJ1-2 TRBV5-5 NA NA CASSSDGGSIEYGYTF TGTGCCAGCAGCTCTGACGGGGGTAGTATCGAGTATGGCTACACCTTC
TRBJ2-2 TRBV27 TRBD1 few CASSTLQGSAGELFF TGTGCCAGCAGTACCCTACAGGGGTCCGCCGGGGAGCTGTTTTTT
TRBJ2-1 TRBV30 TRBD2 NA CAWRHGRITGNEQFF TGTGCCTGGAGACACGGGAGGATTACGGGCAATGAGCAGTTCTTC
TRBJ1-1 TRBV6-4 TRBD1 NA CASSSGGAGNTEAFF TGTGCCAGCAGTTCAGGGGGCGCGGGGAACACTGAAGCTTTCTTT
TRBJ2-2 TRBV7-7 TRBD1 NA CASSPGTGGIGELFF TGTGCTAGCAGCCCCGGGACAGGGGGTATTGGGGAGCTGTTTTTT
TRBJ2-6 TRBV4-1 NA NA CASSRPPPAAGANVLTF TGCGCCAGCAGCCGACCTCCCCCGGCGGCTGGGGCCAACGTCCTGACTTTC
TRBJ2-7 TRBV7-9 TRBD1 NA CASSLSTGVIYEQYF TGTGCCAGCAGCTTATCGACAGGGGTCATCTACGAGCAGTACTTC
TRBJ2-3 TRBV10-3 TRBD2 NA CATGTSGADTDTQYF TGTGCCACCGGGACTAGCGGGGCGGACACAGATACGCAGTATTTT
TRBJ1-3 TRBV5-6 NA many CASSLGIRGAIYF TGTGCCAGCAGCTTGGGGATTCGCGGCGCCATATATTTT
TRBJ2-5 TRBV6-5 TRBD1 NA CASSSQGVHETQYF TGTGCCAGCAGTTCACAGGGGGTACACGAGACCCAGTACTTC
TRBJ2-3 TRBV20-1 TRBD1 NA CSASRTGGFTDTQYF TGCAGTGCTAGTCGGACAGGGGGTTTCACAGATACGCAGTATTTT
TRBJ1-1 TRBV3-1/TRBV3-2 TRBD1 NA CASRKGQSLRNTEAFF TGTGCCAGCAGAAAGGGACAGTCTCTACGGAACACTGAAGCTTTCTTT
TRBJ2-7 TRBV6-5 NA NA CASFPPGKIYEQYF TGTGCCAGCTTCCCCCCCGGGAAGATCTACGAGCAGTACTTC
TRBJ2-3 TRBV28 TRBD2 NA CASSLNFIRLAGVDTQYF TGTGCCAGCAGTTTAAATTTTATTCGACTAGCGGGAGTGGATACGCAGTATTTT
TRBJ1-5 TRBV6-5 NA NA CASSPDSPRQPQHF TGTGCCAGCAGTCCTGACAGCCCCAGGCAGCCCCAGCATTTT
TRBJ1-1 TRBV19 NA NA CASSISGGVSTEAFF TGTGCCAGTAGTATATCCGGGGGGGTGAGCACTGAAGCTTTCTTT
TRBJ2-3 TRBV27 NA NA CASSLSWQAHLTDTQYF TGTGCCAGCAGTTTATCGTGGCAGGCTCATCTCACAGATACGCAGTATTTT
TRBJ1-2 TRBV18 NA NA CASSPLGTEGYTF TGTGCCAGCTCACCATTGGGTACGGAGGGCTACACCTTC
TRBJ2-2 TRBV5-1 TRBD1 NA CASSVGTASNTGELFF TGCGCCAGCAGCGTCGGGACAGCCTCTAACACCGGGGAGCTGTTTTTT
TRBJ2-1 TRBV5-6 TRBD2 NA CASSLGLSGSSYNEQFF TGTGCCAGCAGCTTAGGGCTCAGCGGGAGCTCCTACAATGAGCAGTTCTTC
TRBJ2-7 TRBV5-4 TRBD2 NA CASSSLSGRYEQYF TGTGCCAGCAGCTCCTTGAGCGGGAGGTACGAGCAGTACTTC
TRBJ2-7 TRBV2 TRBD1 once CASSRDRPAYEQYF TGTGCCAGCAGCCGGGACAGGCCAGCCTACGAGCAGTACTTC
TRBJ1-1 TRBV7-6 NA few CASSPRDTEAFF TGTGCCAGCAGCCCTCGGGACACTGAAGCTTTCTTT